Following are 2 T cell receptor beta chains from one sample sequenced in a study of T cells in women clearing cervical HPV infection (dated by TCRdb to the late 2010s). The library was generated by the immunoSEQ multiplex PCR assay. This immuneACCESS table, as held by TCRdb, lists in-frame sequences with V and J called but not all clones. Of the missing ones, under half trace to an unresolved V gene in checked studies; the others have no known cause. The sample's records list roughly 48,000 clones. Under 2% of the sample rests with the top ten. The sequenced sample was blood buffy coat. Receptors originate from a woman aged 18-69 years with a cervical HPV16 infection that either progressed to CIN3+ or cleared (not recorded which).

Comment on this clone: The read is 3 residues too short to cover the CDR3 end, so that end is filled in from the germline J gene. The V call is TRBV20-1, the J call TRBJ2-3; 7 bases fit TRBD2. The germline CDR1 and CDR2 sequences are DFQATT and SNEGSKA (reference sequence). There are 14 residues in the CDR3. Losses at the gene ends were 1 base for V and 4 bases for J; bases not matched to a gene: 5. The CDR3 here is CSARAGGSADTQYF. The sequenced part of the CDR3 DNA is TGCAGTGCTAGAGCCGGGGGGAGCGCAGATACG.

As regards this clone: Sequencing ends 3 residues short of the CDR3 end; the germline J gene provides the rest. The chain carries TRBV20-1 and TRBJ1-1; D gene uncertain. CDR3 length equals 15 residues. Germline CDR1 and CDR2: DFQATT and SNEGSKA (reference sequence). Trimming took off 2 bases at V and 1 base at J, with 14 bases between the two ends. Incomplete CDR3 DNA: TGCAGTGCTAGATCAGTTTTGGTGTCGAACACTGAA. Translated: CSARSVLVSNTE. In full, the CDR3 is CSARSVLVSNTEAFF.